This T cell receptor beta chain originates from a study of T cells in Graves' hyperthyroidism and ophthalmopathy. Whole-study context: Peripheral blood was taken when the disease was first diagnosed, before any treatment began.

RNA transcripts gave rise to amplified TCR beta CDR3 regions. The TCR CDR3 was amplified in a first-round RT-PCR using the HTBI primer set. TCRdb recomputed calls from the multiplex PCR reads with MiXCR, one row per CDR3 protein. The sample has 500,000 to 750,000 distinct CDR3 sequences; 15% to 18% are singletons. Germline V gene sequence: CDR1 SGHRS, CDR2 YFSETQ. The ends were cut back, 6 bases at V and 4 bases at J, with 16 bases in the middle. This CDR3 has 14 residues. Uncontrolled infection, other autoimmune disease, pregnancy or lactation led to exclusion. This clonotype has a count of ten or more.

The rearrangement joins TRBV5-1 to TRBJ1-1; D is possibly TRBD1 (6 bases). The receptor was isolated from a woman aged 25 to 39 with Graves' hyperthyroidism. The sequenced sample was blood. The CDR3 is CASTLEQGLTEAFF. CDR3 in DNA: TGCGCCAGCACCCTCGAACAGGGTCTCACTGAAGCTTTCTTT.